Below, one T cell receptor (beta chain) is given with its context. What it recognizes is unknown. Amplification used 60 Vbeta primers and 13 Jbeta primers. Assay used: immunoSEQ multiplex PCR; TCRdb lists only in-frame clones, some missing. The sample holds about 140,000 clones, roughly 82% seen once. V shed 1 base and J shed 6 bases, with 9 bases lying between them. CDR1 is MNHEY and CDR2 is SMNVEV in the germline V gene (reference sequence). The CDR3 runs 13 residues. This specimen comes from a study of cytomegalovirus exposure and HLA in healthy donors. Findings of the study overall: Several top significant clusters appeared, in a later analysis, to be linked to common viral pathogens. Immune exposure data for these donors was limited to CMV serostatus. Indistinguishable V segments such as TRBV6-2 and TRBV6-3 were excluded. In a later analysis, at a false discovery rate of 0.05, roughly 17,000 TCR beta sequences were associated with HLA alleles.

The sequence derives from a man between 18 and 35 years old in good health and CMV-seropositive. The chain carries TRBV27 and TRBJ1-1; perhaps TRBD1 as D (6 bases). The sample comprised PBMCs. In DNA form, the CDR3 reads TGTGCCAGCAGTTTATTCAGACAGGCTGAAGCTTTCTTT. It translates to CASSLFRQAEAFF.